The sequence of this T cell receptor (beta chain) was determined in a study of cytotoxic CD8 clonotypes in ibrutinib-treated CLL. General observations from the study: While tracking circulating CD8+ T-cell counts, baseline clonality exceeded that of age-matched healthy donors.

The data were produced by immunoSEQ multiplex PCR, yet TCRdb's version contains in-frame clones alone and is incomplete. Of fewer than 200,000 clones detected, around 80% appear once; the ten largest clones hold about 4.3%. On this clone itself: Its antigen is not known.

With 5 bases clipped from V and 6 bases from J, the junction kept 4 bases outside the gene matches. The CDR3 extends over 13 amino acids. In germline, CDR1 is MNHEY, CDR2 SMNVEV (reference sequence). Cryopreserved PBMCs were the source of about 2 micrograms of genomic DNA, which went to TCR beta libraries. V and J are TRBV27 and TRBJ2-7; 10 bases align to TRBD1. The specimen was PBMCs, collected after 24 months of ibrutinib treatment. The clonotype originates from a human donor with chronic lymphocytic leukemia. CDR3 DNA: TGTGCCAGCAGTCCGGACAGGGGGGTCGAGCAGTACTTC. Translating it yields CASSPDRGVEQYF.